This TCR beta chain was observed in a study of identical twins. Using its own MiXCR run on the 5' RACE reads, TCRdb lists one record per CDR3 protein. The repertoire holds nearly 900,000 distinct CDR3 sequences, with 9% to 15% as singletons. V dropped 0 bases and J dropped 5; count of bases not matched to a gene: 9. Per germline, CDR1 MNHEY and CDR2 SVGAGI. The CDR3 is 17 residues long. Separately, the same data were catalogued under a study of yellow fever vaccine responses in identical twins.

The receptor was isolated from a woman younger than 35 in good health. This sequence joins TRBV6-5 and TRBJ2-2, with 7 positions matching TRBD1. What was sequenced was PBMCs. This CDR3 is CASSYSSGQPTTGELFF. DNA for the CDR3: TGTGCCAGCAGTTACTCTTCGGGACAGCCGACAACCGGGGAGCTGTTTTTT.